The 10 T cell receptor beta chains listed next were all sequenced from one sample in a study of T cell changes during pregnancy in multiple sclerosis. This table comes from immunoSEQ multiplex PCR, and its TCRdb copy is limited to in-frame clones, with some not included. Of under 45,000 clones listed, just over 90% were seen once; the top ten hold over 0.55%. The specimen was CD4+ T cells from peripheral blood mononuclear cells, collected in the third trimester of pregnancy. The receptors shown here come from a female donor with multiple sclerosis, enrolled in a pregnancy study.

V is TRBV9 and J is TRBJ1-2; 8 bases are shared with TRBD1. J lost 5 bases, V lost 1 base, and 10 bases had no gene match. The CDR3 runs 16 residues. Germline V lookup: CDR1 SGDLS, CDR2 YYNGEE. The CDR3 loop reads CASSVTGQGTIYGYTF. In nucleotides, the CDR3 is TGTGCCAGCAGCGTAACAGGACAGGGCACCATTTATGGCTACACCTTC. Complete variable domain (other parts from reference TRBV9 and TRBJ1-2): DSGVTQTPKHLITATGQRVTLRCSPRSGDLSVYWYQQSLDQGLQFLIQYYNGEERAKGNILERFSAQQFPDLHSELNLSSLELGDSALYFCASSVTGQGTIYGYTFGSGTRLTVV.

The CDR3 sequence is CASRGTSGGAGEQFF. CDR3 coding DNA: TGTGCCAGCAGGGGGACTAGCGGGGGGGCAGGTGAGCAGTTCTTC. The chain employs TRBV5-4 and TRBJ2-1; 16 nucleotides agree with TRBD2. This CDR3 has 15 amino acids. V shed 5 bases, J shed 9 bases, and the junction held 5 bases outside the gene matches. Germline V lookup: CDR1 SGHNT, CDR2 YYREEE (reference sequence).

The chain combines TRBV9 with TRBJ2-7, with D perhaps TRBD2 (6 bases). Germline assignment: CDR1 SGDLS and CDR2 YYNGEE. Trimming took 4 bases from V and 7 from J, leaving 18 bases between them. This CDR3 is built from 14 residues. The CDR3 nucleotides are TGTGCCAGCAGCCCGGGGACTCCTACGATGGAGCAGTACTTC. Its protein is CASSPGTPTMEQYF.

This sequence joins TRBV7-6 and TRBJ2-2; D is unclear. V was shortened by 1 base and J by 4 bases, with 10 bases between the two germline ends. The length of the CDR3 is 15 residues. Germline values: CDR1 SGHVS, CDR2 FNYEAQ. The CDR3 region has the DNA TGTGCCAGCAGCTTAGGCGCAAGTGGCACCGGGGAGCTGTTTTTT. It is translated as CASSLGASGTGELFF.

The genes are TRBV7-3 and TRBJ2-2, with D possibly being TRBD1 (6 bases). V lost 0 bases and J lost 0, with 14 bases in between. The CDR3 covers 18 residues. Germline V gene data show CDR1 as SGHTA and CDR2 as FQGTGA. The DNA for the CDR3 is TGTGCCAGCAGCTTAACCCCACAGGGACGCCCGAACACCGGGGAGCTGTTTTTT. Translation: CASSLTPQGRPNTGELFF.

The CDR3 DNA follows: TGCGCCAGCAGCCCGGCCGCGGGTTCCTACGAGCAGTACTTC. Translated: CASSPAAGSYEQYF. The chain joins TRBV4-3 to TRBJ2-7; D may be TRBD2 (5 bases). The V gene lost 4 bases and the J gene lost 1 base, with 11 bases spanning the gap. From germline, CDR1 is LGHNA and CDR2 YSLEER. CDR3 length: 14 residues.

V and J are TRBV18 and TRBJ1-1; possible D gene TRBD1, 6 bases. The CDR3 loop spans 15 amino acids. The V gene's germline CDR1 is KGHSH and CDR2 LQKENI. The germline V and J ends were trimmed by 5 bases and 0 bases, with 13 bases remaining between them. In DNA form, the CDR3 reads TGTGCCAGCTCATCGGGGGGCGGGATGAACACTGAAGCTTTCTTT. Amino acid sequence: CASSSGGGMNTEAFF.

This rearrangement joins TRBV4-3 to TRBJ2-5; 11 nucleotides line up with TRBD1. The CDR3 loop spans 15 amino acids. The V segment lost 0 bases and the J segment 5 bases; nucleotides outside the gene matches: 2. CDR1 and CDR2 from the germline V gene are LGHNA and YSLEER. CDR3 sequence: CASSQDGTGGETQYF. Here the CDR3 DNA reads TGCGCCAGCAGCCAAGATGGGACAGGGGGGGAGACCCAGTACTTC.

This clone was seen just once. The chain recombines TRBV5-4 with TRBJ2-5; no clear D gene. The ends were cut back, 4 bases at V and 5 bases at J, with 15 bases in the middle. CDR1 SGHNT and CDR2 YYREEE come from the germline V gene (reference sequence). This CDR3 is built from 14 residues. Here the CDR3 reads CASSPRRNWETQYF. Here the CDR3 DNA reads TGTGCCAGCAGCCCGAGGCGCAACTGGGAGACCCAGTACTTC.

This chain connects TRBV28 to TRBJ1-5; D possibly corresponds to TRBD1 (6 bases). The germline gives CDR1 MDHEN, CDR2 SYDVKM. CDR3 length equals 16 residues. The V gene lost 8 bases and the J gene lost 2 bases, with 19 bases spanning the gap. The CDR3 region is CASGLSGGAGNQPQHF. CDR3 DNA sequence: TGTGCCAGCGGGCTCAGCGGGGGCGCGGGCAATCAGCCCCAGCATTTT.